These T cell receptor beta chains were read from a single sample in a study of blood T cells in healthy people across ages. TCRdb fed the 5' RACE reads into MiXCR, producing one record per CDR3 protein. The repertoire holds over 600,000 distinct CDR3 sequences, with roughly 56% as singletons. Sequenced material: blood. Source of these receptors: a man aged 40-49 years in good health. CDR3s leave out the opening cysteine and the closing phenylalanine or tryptophan.

TRBJ2-7 | TRBV6-1 | ASSATPGGNYEQY
TRBJ1-5 | TRBV6-2/TRBV6-3 | ASRDTSNQPQH
TRBJ1-4 | TRBV6-5 | ASSYSIQGRGEDEKLF
TRBJ1-3 | TRBV12-3/TRBV12-4 | ASNPTRAGNTIY
TRBJ1-5 | TRBV6-2/TRBV6-3 | ASRGGDQRNQPQH
TRBJ1-2 | TRBV7-9 | ASSSASVPLYGYT
NA | TRBV13 | ASSGPTGTRTYEQY
TRBJ1-2 | TRBV7-2 | ASSLGGTGGWGYT
TRBJ1-5 | TRBV6-5 | ASSIMGNQPQH
TRBJ2-1 | TRBV7-6 | ASSLGLAQLVNEQF
TRBJ1-2 | TRBV9 | ASSLPGQLYGYT
TRBJ2-5 | TRBV20-1 | SARAGTGETQY
TRBJ1-2 | TRBV29-1 | SAGDNNYGYT
TRBJ2-7 | TRBV12-3/TRBV12-4 | ASRSGTAKLYEQY
TRBJ1-1 | TRBV4-3 | ASSQDWGSTEAF
TRBJ2-7 | TRBV7-2 | ASSFASAGAYEQY
TRBJ2-6 | TRBV4-2 | ASSQDENSGANVLT
TRBJ2-7 | TRBV28 | ASTTVGEQY
TRBJ2-1 | TRBV6-5 | ASSYSSDRLYEQF
TRBJ2-3 | TRBV7-2 | ASSSPFVPSGGRTDTQY
TRBJ1-4 | TRBV7-3 | ASSSGRPGPNEKLF
TRBJ2-5 | TRBV12-3/TRBV12-4 | ASSDSVQGTQY
TRBJ1-4 | TRBV7-2 | ASSLGTREKLF
TRBJ2-7 | TRBV27 | ASSYRQGWPYEQY
TRBJ1-2 | TRBV11-3 | ASSLEAVNYGYT
TRBJ2-5 | TRBV9 | ASSVAQQTRGAGETQY
TRBJ1-5 | TRBV2 | ASSEGGFSNQPQH
TRBJ2-4 | TRBV7-9 | ASSWGEQNIQY
TRBJ2-1 | TRBV4-2 | ASSQEGGGRANNEQF